Below are 5 T cell receptor beta chains sequenced from a single sample in a study of T cells in Graves' hyperthyroidism and ophthalmopathy. Amplification targeted TCR beta CDR3 regions from RNA transcripts. The TCR CDR3 was amplified in a first-round RT-PCR using the HTBI primer set. TCRdb reprocessed the multiplex PCR reads via MiXCR and lists one record per CDR3 protein. The table includes roughly 560,000 distinct CDR3 sequences, roughly 14% detected once. The sequenced sample was blood. These receptors originate from a woman aged 35 to 49 with Graves' ophthalmopathy.

This clonotype was detected ten times or more. The rearrangement links TRBV28 to TRBJ2-7; possibly TRBD2 for D (5 bases). CDR1 and CDR2 from the germline V gene are MDHEN and SYDVKM. The germline V and J ends were trimmed by 1 base and 3 bases, with 16 bases remaining between them. This CDR3 has 16 residues. The CDR3 bases are TGTGCCAGCAGTTTATCGGGCAGCCCGGGAAACTACGAGCAGTACTTC. Translation: CASSLSGSPGNYEQYF.

This clonotype has a count of ten or more. The chain has TRBV7-9 and TRBJ2-7; D is possibly TRBD2 (6 bases). CDR1 is SEHNR, CDR2 FQNEAQ, per germline (reference sequence). The CDR3 runs to 14 residues. Trimming cost V 1 base and J 2 bases, with 9 bases left between them. The CDR3 spells CASSLGRGPYEQYF. The CDR3 nucleotides are TGTGCCAGCAGCTTAGGGCGGGGACCCTACGAGCAGTACTTC.

This clonotype was recorded a few times. A much bigger clone sits one base away, suggesting this may be a read error. The chain uses TRBV29-1 and TRBJ2-7; 7 bases align to TRBD2. Germline assignment: CDR1 SQVTM and CDR2 ANQGSEA. The CDR3 spans 13 residues. The CDR3: CSVRTSGAYGQYF. CDR3 DNA sequence: TGCAGCGTTCGGACTAGTGGGGCCTACGGGCAGTACTTC.

A few counts support this clonotype. V usage is TRBV12-3 or TRBV12-4 and J usage is TRBJ1-1; perhaps TRBD1 as D (5 bases). CDR3 length: 13 amino acids. Trimming removed 8 bases at V and 6 bases at J, with 16 bases between. The CDR3 sequence is CASARDPVSEAFF. CDR3 nucleotide sequence: TGTGCCAGCGCTCGGGACCCTGTATCTGAAGCTTTCTTT.

This clonotype has a handful of counts. The chain recombines TRBV4-1 with TRBJ2-5; 8 nucleotides line up with TRBD1. Germline CDR1 reads MGHRA; CDR2 reads YSYEKL. The CDR3 has 15 residues. V was clipped by 7 bases and J by 1 base; unmatched bases: 8. CDR3 region: CASTRQGLIQETQYF. CDR3 bases: TGCGCCAGCACCCGACAGGGGCTTATCCAAGAGACCCAGTACTTC.